The 12 T cell receptor beta chains below were found in one sample sequenced in a study of T cells expressing NK-cell markers. From the 5' RACE reads, TCRdb lists one entry per CDR3 protein and no DNA. Its listing shows 350,000 to 450,000 distinct CDR3 sequences. The sample was blood T cells: a sorted CD56 or NKG2C T cell subset, CD4+ or CD8+ T cells, or bulk PBMC T cells (not recorded which). The receptors were gathered from a man aged 18-69 years in good health.

The chain is built from TRBV20-1 and TRBJ2-1. This CDR3 has 13 residues. In germline, CDR1 is DFQATT, CDR2 SNEGSKA (reference sequence). CDR3 residues: CSAIVGHYNEQFF.

The gene calls are TRBV6-1 and TRBJ2-3; the D call from TCRdb, TRBD1, cannot be confirmed without DNA. CDR1 and CDR2 (germline): MNHNS, SASEGT. The CDR3 sequence is 16 residues long. The CDR3 sequence: CASSESPGREADTQYF.

The chain links TRBV7-9 to TRBJ1-3. This CDR3 is 12 amino acids long. CDR1 and CDR2 from the germline V gene are SEHNR and FQNEAQ (reference sequence). This CDR3 reads CASSTEIPRRYF.

This chain connects TRBV5-4 to TRBJ2-5; checking the TCRdb D call of TRBD2 is not possible without DNA. This CDR3 is 13 amino acids long. CDR1 SGHNT and CDR2 YYREEE come from the germline V gene (reference sequence). CDR3 loop: CASSPSGGVFQYF.

V is TRBV12-5 and J is TRBJ2-2; lacking DNA, the TRBD2 call made by TCRdb goes unchecked. This CDR3 region has 18 residues. Germline V lookup: CDR1 LGHNT, CDR2 FRNRAP. The CDR3 sequence is CASGLGQRGGLNTGELFF.

The chain employs TRBV12-3 or TRBV12-4 and TRBJ2-2; TCRdb names TRBD1, which stays unverified in the absence of DNA. The CDR3 contains 16 residues. The CDR3 sequence is CASSLNGGQNTGELFF.

The genes are TRBV7-6 and TRBJ2-3. Germline CDR1 SGHVS, CDR2 FNYEAQ. The CDR3 runs to 12 residues. CDR3 amino acids: CASSLEANTQYF.

The CDR3 region is CASSQGGTGLIQQYF. The V call is TRBV3-1, the J call TRBJ2-7; TCRdb names TRBD2, which stays unverified in the absence of DNA. The CDR3 contains 15 residues. The germline V gene encodes CDR1 LGHDT and CDR2 YNNKEL (reference sequence).

The rearrangement links TRBV7-8 to TRBJ2-2; the TCRdb D gene call, TRBD2, has no DNA to confirm it. The CDR3 is made up of 18 amino acids. Germline lookup yields CDR1 SGHVS and CDR2 FQNEAQ. The CDR3 sequence: CASSLVGVTSSYTGELFF.

The chain is built from TRBV29-1 and TRBJ2-7. Per germline, CDR1 SQVTM and CDR2 ANQGSEA. The CDR3 is 12 amino acids. This CDR3 is CSPKGTTYEQYF.

The CDR3 sequence: CAISVGLSTDTQYF. This rearrangement joins TRBV10-3 to TRBJ2-3. The CDR3 contains 14 residues. Germline V gene data show CDR1 as ENHRY and CDR2 as SYGVKD.

The chain links TRBV9 to TRBJ2-5; absent DNA, TCRdb's TRBD2 call cannot be checked. The CDR3 runs 14 residues. Germline CDR1 and CDR2: SGDLS and YYNGEE. The CDR3 region is CASSVAEGGETQYF.